A single T cell receptor (beta chain) is shown here with its context. Its antigen remains unknown. The source of the sample is a study of T cell responses to AZD1222 COVID-19 vaccine. Whole-study results and caveats: Spike regions recognized by vaccine-associated CD4 TCRs spanned the protein, led by 160-218 and 743-854.

Germline CDR1 is GTSNPN and CDR2 is SVGIG (reference sequence). Trimming took off 2 bases at V and 6 bases at J, with 14 bases between the two ends. The CDR3 sequence is 14 residues long. The data were produced by immunoSEQ multiplex PCR, yet TCRdb's version contains in-frame clones alone and is incomplete. The data hold roughly 130,000 clones, with roughly 88% observed a single time. The source is an adult in good health. The source material was peripheral blood, sampled on day 0 of AZD1222 vaccination. The chain joins TRBV30 to TRBJ1-5; no clear D gene. This CDR3 reads CAWSNTGTGQPQHF. CDR3 nucleotides: TGTGCCTGGAGTAACACCGGAACGGGTCAGCCCCAGCATTTT. The full variable domain, rest sourced from reference TRBV30 and TRBJ1-5, is SQTIHQWPATLVQPVGSPLSLECTVEGTSNPNLYWYRQAAGRGLQLLFYSVGIGQISSEVPQNLSASRPQDRQFILSSKKLLLSDSGFYLCAWSNTGTGQPQHFGDGTRLSIL.